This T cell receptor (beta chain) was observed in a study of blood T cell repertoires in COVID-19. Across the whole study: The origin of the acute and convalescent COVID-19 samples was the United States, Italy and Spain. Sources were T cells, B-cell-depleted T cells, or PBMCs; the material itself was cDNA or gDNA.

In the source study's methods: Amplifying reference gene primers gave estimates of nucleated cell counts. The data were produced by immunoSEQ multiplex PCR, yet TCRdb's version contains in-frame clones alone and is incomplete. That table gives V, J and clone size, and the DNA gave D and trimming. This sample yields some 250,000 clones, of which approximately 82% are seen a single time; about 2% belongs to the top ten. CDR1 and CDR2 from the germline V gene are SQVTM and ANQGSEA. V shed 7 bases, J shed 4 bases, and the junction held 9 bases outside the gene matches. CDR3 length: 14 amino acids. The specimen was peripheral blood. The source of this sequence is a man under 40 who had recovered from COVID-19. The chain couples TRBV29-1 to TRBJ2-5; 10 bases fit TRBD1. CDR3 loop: CSADRGPLGETQYF. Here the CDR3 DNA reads TGCAGCGCCGACAGGGGGCCGCTGGGAGAGACCCAGTACTTC.